This T cell receptor (beta chain) originates from a study of T cell responses to AZD1222 COVID-19 vaccine. The repertoire was sequenced with immunoSEQ multiplex PCR; TCRdb's copy has only in-frame clones and lacks some. The sample shows approximately 180,000 clones, over 80% of them seen only once. Worth noting for this clone: Its antigen is as yet unknown.

Whole-study findings and limits: Close to half of spike-specific TCRs reportedly recognize unmutated variant regions.

V was clipped by 5 bases and J by 0 bases; unmatched bases: 4. The CDR3 consists of 15 residues. Germline CDR1 is MNHEY and CDR2 is SMNVEV (reference sequence). The receptor was isolated from an adult who received the MenACWY meningococcal vaccine as a control. The material sequenced was peripheral blood, taken 28 days after the second dose of the MenACWY control vaccine. V is TRBV27 and J is TRBJ1-3, with 7 positions matching TRBD1. CDR3 in amino acids: CASSLDRVSGNTIYF. The CDR3 coding sequence is TGTGCCAGCAGTCTAGACAGGGTCTCTGGAAACACCATATATTTT.